This TCR beta chain was found in a study of T cell responses to AZD1222 COVID-19 vaccine. This clone was observed once. The antigen is undetermined. The data were produced by immunoSEQ multiplex PCR, yet TCRdb's version contains in-frame clones alone and is incomplete. The repertoire has fewer than 200,000 clones, more than 80% of them found once; the top ten carry approximately 4%. The study's findings and limits: With two AZD1222 doses given, Spike-specific TCR breadth and depth both rose.

This CDR3 is 15 amino acids long. The germline V gene encodes CDR1 GTSNPN and CDR2 SVGIG (reference sequence). Trimming shortened V by 1 base and J by 7 bases, and 14 bases separated the two germline ends. The rearrangement joins TRBV30 to TRBJ1-6; D might be TRBD1 (5 bases). Material: peripheral blood, obtained 28 days after the second dose of the MenACWY control vaccine. The sequence was obtained from an adult who received the MenACWY meningococcal vaccine as a control. DNA of the CDR3: TGTGCCTGGAGTGAAGTGGTCAGGGACAATTCACCCCTCCACTTT. Its translation: CAWSEVVRDNSPLHF.